What follows are 5 T cell receptor beta chains derived from one specimen sequenced in a study of Graves' ophthalmopathy and Graves' hyperthyroidism. The authors amplified TCR beta CDR3 regions from RNA transcripts. First-round RT-PCR with HTBI primers preceded a second-round multiplex PCR. TCRdb independently ran MiXCR on the multiplex PCR reads; one entry per CDR3 protein. The sample yields 1 million to 1.3 million distinct CDR3 sequences, about two fifths seen once. Sequences were obtained from peripheral blood or thyroid tissue (not recorded which). All receptors derive from an adult man with Graves' hyperthyroidism.

The chain has TRBV10-3 and TRBJ2-1; 7 bases agree with TRBD2. Germline CDR1 is ENHRY and CDR2 is SYGVKD. This CDR3 contains 14 residues. V shed 9 bases and J 8 bases; nucleotides not matched to a gene: 13. CDR3 sequence (DNA): TGTGCCATACAGCACAGCGGGGCCTCTCATGAGCAGTTCTTC. Translated: CAIQHSGASHEQFF.

Many counts were recorded for this clonotype. The rearrangement uses TRBV7-9 and TRBJ2-7; D may correspond to TRBD1 or TRBD2 (5 bases each). Trimming left V 6 bases short and J 5 bases short, with 14 bases between. Germline V CDR1 and CDR2: SEHNR, FQNEAQ (reference sequence). The CDR3 length is 13 residues. The CDR3 loop is CASRPGPRHEQYF. The CDR3, as DNA: TGTGCCAGCAGACCGGGACCCCGGCACGAGCAGTACTTC.

V is TRBV29-1 and J is TRBJ2-5; 10 nucleotides match TRBD1. The CDR3 runs to 14 residues. The V segment lost 7 bases and the J segment 4 bases; nucleotides outside the gene matches: 9. Germline values: CDR1 SQVTM, CDR2 ANQGSEA. CDR3 nucleotide sequence: TGCAGCGCAGACCGGACAGGGGGGGGAGAGACCCAGTACTTC. Translated, it gives CSADRTGGGETQYF.

Worth noting for this clonotype: The conserved closing phenylalanine or tryptophan is absent in this CDR3, likely reflecting a read error. CDR3 DNA: TGCGCCAGCAGCTTGGTTGAGTATCACTACGAACAGTACATC. As protein: CASSLVEYHYEQYI. The chain uses TRBV5-1 and TRBJ2-7; no definite D call. The CDR3 is made up of 14 amino acids. The germline CDR1 and CDR2 sequences are SGHRS and YFSETQ.

The chain has TRBV15 and TRBJ2-7; unclear D gene. The CDR3 is 15 amino acids. In germline, CDR1 is LNHNV, CDR2 YYDKDF (reference sequence). V was pared by 3 bases and J by 5 bases, with 17 bases between. The CDR3 region is CATSSKGQVWDEQYF. CDR3 in DNA: TGTGCCACCAGCAGCAAAGGGCAGGTCTGGGACGAGCAGTACTTC. Filled out from reference TRBV15 and TRBJ2-7, the complete variable domain reads DAMVIQNPRYQVTQFGKPVTLSCSQTLNHNVMYWYQQKSSQAPKLLFHYYDKDFNNEADTPDNFQSRRPNTSFCFLDIRSPGLGDTAMYLCATSSKGQVWDEQYFGPGTRLTVT.